Listed here are 18 T cell receptor beta chains from one sample, sequenced in a study of graft-versus-host responses after intestinal transplantation. Data came from immunoSEQ multiplex PCR; TCRdb stores just in-frame clones and leaves some out. The data contain 84,000 or so clones, over 75% of them singletons. These TCRs are of unknown antigen specificity. The material sequenced was unstimulated CD8+ T cells sorted from spleen or lymph node cells, taken before transplant. The receptor source for this set is a human donor who was the organ donor for an intestinal transplant.

The CDR3 bases are TGTGCCAGTGGGGGACAGGGGTATACAGATACGCAGTATTTT. As protein: CASGGQGYTDTQYF. The chain joins TRBV7-6 to TRBJ2-3; TRBD1 matches 10 bases. Germline CDR1 SGHVS, CDR2 FNYEAQ. J lost 3 bases, V lost 9 bases, and 6 bases had no gene match. CDR3 size: 14 residues.

V and J are TRBV28 and TRBJ2-7; D unclear. The CDR3 covers 12 residues. Germline V CDR1 and CDR2: MDHEN, SYDVKM. V shed 5 bases and J shed 6 bases, with 11 bases lying between them. The DNA for the CDR3 is TGTGCCAGCAGTCTTTCACGTTTCGAGCAGTACTTC. Translated, it gives CASSLSRFEQYF.

This chain joins TRBV27 and TRBJ1-2, with D unclear. The V gene's germline CDR1 is MNHEY and CDR2 SMNVEV (reference sequence). The V end was cut by 0 bases, the J end by 4 bases, with 12 bases between. The CDR3 sequence is 15 residues long. CDR3 DNA: TGTGCCAGCAGTTTATCCACCCCCTTAATCTATGGCTACACCTTC. This translates into CASSLSTPLIYGYTF.

The V and J genes are TRBV19 and TRBJ2-7; TRBD1 might be the D (6 bases). Germline values: CDR1 LNHDA, CDR2 SQIVND (reference sequence). CDR3 length: 15 amino acids. The V and J ends lost 3 bases and 0 bases respectively, with 12 bases between them. The CDR3 region is CASSINGQSSYEQYF. CDR3 nucleotide sequence: TGTGCCAGTAGTATTAACGGACAGAGCTCCTACGAGCAGTACTTC.

The CDR3 DNA follows: TGCGCCAGCAGCTTGGGGTTCACAGTCGACGGCTACACCTTC. Translation gives CASSLGFTVDGYTF. V and J are TRBV5-1 and TRBJ1-2; D uncertain. The CDR3 consists of 14 residues. Trimming shortened V by 0 bases and J by 8 bases, and 14 bases separated the two germline ends. CDR1 SGHRS and CDR2 YFSETQ come from the germline V gene.

The gene calls are TRBV4-3 and TRBJ2-3; 12 nucleotides agree with TRBD2. The trim removed 4 bases at V and 4 bases at J, leaving 6 bases unmatched. CDR3 size: 16 residues. Germline V CDR1 and CDR2: LGHNA, YSLEER. The CDR3 coding sequence is TGCGCCAGCAGCCCGACTAGCGGGGGAGTAGCAGATACGCAGTATTTT. The encoded protein is CASSPTSGGVADTQYF.

This clone was counted between two and nine times. The V call is TRBV6-1, the J call TRBJ1-1; D uncertain. V was shortened by 2 bases and J by 5 bases, with 9 bases between the two germline ends. Germline values: CDR1 MNHNS, CDR2 SASEGT. The CDR3 spans 13 residues. DNA for the CDR3: TGTGCCAGCAGTGAAAGCCCGGAGACTGAAGCTTTCTTT. Protein product: CASSESPETEAFF.

The V call is TRBV19, the J call TRBJ2-7, with D tentatively TRBD1 (5 bases). Germline V gene sequence: CDR1 LNHDA, CDR2 SQIVND (reference sequence). V gave up 7 bases and J gave up 3 bases, with 25 bases separating them. The CDR3 sequence is 17 residues long. CDR3 loop: CASIPIVGPFAYYEQYF. CDR3 DNA: TGTGCCAGTATCCCTATAGTGGGGCCATTTGCCTACTACGAGCAGTACTTC.

The chain employs TRBV18 and TRBJ1-2; 7 bases line up with TRBD1. The CDR3 is made up of 16 amino acids. The J segment lost 2 bases and the V segment lost 2 bases, leaving 8 bases of the junction unmatched. Germline CDR1 and CDR2: KGHSH and LQKENI. CDR3: CASSPVFVTGNYGYTF. CDR3 coding DNA: TGTGCCAGCTCACCAGTATTCGTGACAGGGAACTATGGCTACACCTTC.

The CDR3 sequence is CASSRSQETPYNSPLHF. Here the CDR3 DNA reads TGTGCCAGCAGCCGCTCCCAAGAGACACCCTATAATTCACCCCTCCACTTT. This chain connects TRBV28 to TRBJ1-6; D ambiguous. With 6 bases removed from V and 2 bases from J, the gap between germline ends came to 17 bases. CDR1 MDHEN and CDR2 SYDVKM come from the germline V gene. This CDR3 has 17 residues. The variable domain in full, with the rest retrieved from reference TRBV28 and TRBJ1-6, is DVKVTQSSRYLVKRTGEKVFLECVQDMDHENMFWYRQDPGLGLRLIYFSYDVKMKEKGDIPEGYSVSREKKERFSLILESASTNQTSMYLCASSRSQETPYNSPLHFGNGTRLTVT.

A few counts support this clone. The V gene is TRBV29-1, the J gene TRBJ1-2; 7 positions match TRBD1. The CDR3 sequence is 13 residues long. Germline V gene data show CDR1 as SQVTM and CDR2 as ANQGSEA. The ends lost 3 bases at V and 4 bases at J; junction bases unmatched: 5. CDR3 amino acids: CSVEDGTAYGYTF. CDR3 bases: TGCAGCGTTGAGGACGGGACAGCCTATGGCTACACCTTC. Together with reference TRBV29-1 and TRBJ1-2, the CDR3 gives the full variable domain: SAVISQKPSRDICQRGTSLTIQCQVDSQVTMMFWYRQQPGQSLTLIATANQGSEATYESGFVIDKFPISRPNLTFSTLTVSNMSPEDSSIYLCSVEDGTAYGYTFGSGTRLTVV.

The gene calls are TRBV9 and TRBJ2-7; TRBD1 matches at 9 bases. Germline CDR1 is SGDLS and CDR2 is YYNGEE. This CDR3 has 16 residues. Trimming took 4 bases from V and 3 from J; bases not matched to a gene: 11. CDR3: CASSHHQGQGIYEQYF. CDR3 sequence (DNA): TGTGCCAGCAGCCATCACCAGGGACAGGGAATCTACGAGCAGTACTTC.

The chain combines TRBV28 with TRBJ2-7; D is tentatively TRBD1 or TRBD2 (5 bases each). Per germline, CDR1 MDHEN and CDR2 SYDVKM. The CDR3 is 15 amino acids. V shed 2 bases and J shed 6 bases, with 17 bases lying between them. For the CDR3, the DNA is TGTGCCAGCAGTTTAGGGGCCGGGACCGGCGGCGAGCAGTACTTC. Translation gives CASSLGAGTGGEQYF.

The chain couples TRBV5-1 to TRBJ2-7; TRBD1 matches at 10 bases. The CDR3 covers 15 residues. The germline V gene has CDR1 SGHRS and CDR2 YFSETQ. V gave up 3 bases and J gave up 1 base; unmatched junction bases: 4. CDR3: CASSSPGQGSYEQYF. CDR3 bases: TGCGCCAGCAGCTCTCCGGGACAGGGGTCCTACGAGCAGTACTTC.

The V and J genes are TRBV4-2 and TRBJ2-6; D gene ambiguous. This CDR3 is 16 amino acids long. Deletions cut 0 bases from V and 0 bases from J, with 6 bases between. The germline V gene encodes CDR1 LGHNA and CDR2 YNFKEQ. As DNA, the CDR3 is TGTGCCAGCAGCCAAGAGTTCGACTCTGGGGCCAACGTCCTGACTTTC. Translation: CASSQEFDSGANVLTF.

The chain is built from TRBV5-1 and TRBJ2-7, with D possibly TRBD2 on 6 matching bases. The V gene's germline CDR1 is SGHRS and CDR2 YFSETQ. V was trimmed by 0 bases and J by 3 bases, leaving 10 bases between them. CDR3 length equals 14 residues. CDR3 in DNA: TGCGCCAGCAGCTTGGCTCGGGGGAACTACGAGCAGTACTTC. Its translation is CASSLARGNYEQYF.

This clone is deemed medium-sized. V gene TRBV19 combines with J gene TRBJ2-1; either TRBD1 or TRBD2 may supply D (6 bases each). Germline CDR1 LNHDA, CDR2 SQIVND (reference sequence). Trimming left V 8 bases short and J 8 bases short, with 13 bases between. The CDR3 contains 12 residues. The CDR3 region is CASSWGADEQFF. The CDR3 region has the DNA TGTGCCAGTTCCTGGGGGGCGGATGAGCAGTTCTTC.

This clone was recorded only once. The chain links TRBV4-1 to TRBJ2-1; D possibly corresponds to TRBD1 (6 bases). The germline V and J ends were trimmed by 7 bases and 0 bases, with 13 bases remaining between them. The V gene's germline CDR1 is MGHRA and CDR2 YSYEKL. The CDR3 spans 15 residues. CDR3 region: CASMRTALSYNEQFF. The CDR3 DNA sequence: TGCGCCAGCATGCGGACAGCACTCTCCTACAATGAGCAGTTCTTC.